This T cell receptor beta chain was recovered during a study of T cell responses to AZD1222 COVID-19 vaccine. Study-level points and caveats: The CD4 TCRs associated with vaccination extended across spike and predominated at 160-218 and 743-854. Clonal diversity may have been underestimated in mostly white British donors. Repertoire samples came only from after the peak T cell response.

On this clone itself: Its specificity is unknown.

Generated by immunoSEQ multiplex PCR, the TCRdb table keeps only in-frame clones and is missing some. The data contain tens of thousands of clones, approximately 79% of them seen just once; the ten biggest clones take up more than 8.5%. The CDR3 has 14 amino acids. Unmatched junction bases numbered 13, after V lost 5 bases and J lost 10 bases. Germline values: CDR1 SNHLY, CDR2 FYNNEI. The sequence was obtained from an adult in good health. The source was peripheral blood, collected on day 0 of AZD1222 vaccination. The rearrangement uses TRBV2 and TRBJ1-1; 7 bases are a match to TRBD1. DNA for the CDR3: TGTGCCAGCAGTCAGGGGGGGGCAGCCACGGTAGCTTTCTTT. It specifies CASSQGGAATVAFF.